Described below is a single T cell receptor beta chain sequence and its context. The sample belongs to a study of blood T cell repertoires in COVID-19. Study-wide context: Donors in the United States, Italy and Spain gave samples during acute or convalescent COVID-19. Nucleic acid was either cDNA or gDNA, and it came from T cells, B-cell-depleted T cells, or PBMCs.

Authors' processing steps: Reference gene primers were amplified, and this amplification served to estimate nucleated cell counts. TCRdb's table, derived via immunoSEQ multiplex PCR, lists solely in-frame clones and lacks some. Clone size and the V and J calls come from that table; the DNA yielded D and trimming. This sample has over 100,000 clones; about 89% occur once, and the top ten carry around 4.6%. Trimming shortened V by 5 bases and J by 3 bases, and 8 bases separated the two germline ends. The CDR3 covers 13 residues. CDR1 and CDR2 from the germline V gene are SGHTA and FQGNSA. The sequenced material came from peripheral blood. The sequence was collected from a middle-aged man with acute or convalescent COVID-19. This sequence joins TRBV7-2 and TRBJ1-5; D unresolved. CDR3 DNA: TGTGCCAGCAGCCTCGACAACAATCAGCCCCAGCATTTT. This translates into CASSLDNNQPQHF.